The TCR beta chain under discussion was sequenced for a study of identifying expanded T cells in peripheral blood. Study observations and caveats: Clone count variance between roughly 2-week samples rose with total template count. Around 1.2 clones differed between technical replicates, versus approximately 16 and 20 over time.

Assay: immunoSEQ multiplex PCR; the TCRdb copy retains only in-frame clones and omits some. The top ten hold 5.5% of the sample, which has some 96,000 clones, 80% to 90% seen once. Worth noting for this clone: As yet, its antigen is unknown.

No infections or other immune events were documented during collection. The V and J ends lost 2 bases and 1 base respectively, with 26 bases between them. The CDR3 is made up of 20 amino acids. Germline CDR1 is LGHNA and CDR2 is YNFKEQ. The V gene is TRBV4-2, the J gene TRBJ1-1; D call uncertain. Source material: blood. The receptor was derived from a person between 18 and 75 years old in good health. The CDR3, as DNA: TGTGCCAGCAGCCAACTCGGAGCAGGTAGCGGGTTGGTGGGGAACACTGAAGCTTTCTTT. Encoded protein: CASSQLGAGSGLVGNTEAFF.